The clone carrying this T cell receptor beta chain was seen ten or more times. Its target is unknown. The data were taken from a study of T cells after yellow fever vaccination. Study-level results: The appearance of a small share of clonotypes in both CD4 and CD8 compartments was observed. In post-booster samples, most primary-vaccination clones reappeared (about 96% CD4, approximately 91% CD8).

TCRdb passed the 5' RACE reads through MiXCR, listing each CDR3 protein once. The repertoire holds more than 80,000 distinct CDR3 sequences, with roughly 6% as singletons. The ends were cut back, 5 bases at V and 0 bases at J, with 8 bases in the middle. This CDR3 spans 14 amino acids. The germline V gene encodes CDR1 SQVTM and CDR2 ANQGSEA. J is TRBJ2-6 and V is TRBV29-1, with D maybe TRBD1 (5 bases). This clonotype was obtained from a man aged 18 to 30 who received the YFV17D yellow fever vaccine. The sequences come from CD8+ T cells sorted from PBMCs, collected 10 days after the yellow fever booster vaccination. The CDR3: CSVLTGSGANVLTF. DNA for the CDR3: TGCAGCGTTCTAACAGGCTCTGGGGCCAACGTCCTGACTTTC.